Listed below are T cell receptor beta chains from one sample, sequenced in a study of blood T cell repertoires in COVID-19. Produced via immunoSEQ multiplex PCR; TCRdb's table is partial and in-frame only. This sample has a few hundred thousand clones; 80% to 90% occur once, and the top ten carry roughly 4%. The sequenced material came from PBMCs or T cells enriched from blood (not recorded which). Every receptor here comes from a woman in her twenties or thirties who had recovered from COVID-19. The CDR3 runs from the conserved cysteine through the conserved F or W. Fields, in order: J gene, V gene, D gene, clone size, CDR3 protein, CDR3 DNA. The D gene is left open where the match is weak. The listing skips clone size in some rows; elsewhere it reads once, few, many or a size class.

J: TRBJ1-6
V: TRBV10-3
D: NA
size: NA
CDR3: CAISEFRAGSPLHF
DNA: TGTGCCATCAGTGAGTTCAGGGCAGGTTCACCCCTCCACTTT

J: TRBJ1-6
V: TRBV28
D: TRBD1
size: NA
CDR3: CASSLGTGVSPLHF
DNA: TGTGCCAGCAGTTTAGGCACAGGGGTTTCACCCCTCCACTTT

J: TRBJ2-7
V: TRBV7-8
D: TRBD2
size: NA
CDR3: CASSLNSGSYEQYF
DNA: TGTGCCAGCAGCTTAAACAGCGGGAGTTACGAGCAGTACTTC

J: TRBJ1-5
V: TRBV9
D: NA
size: NA
CDR3: CASSVEGVGGEPQHF
DNA: TGTGCCAGCAGCGTAGAGGGGGTAGGGGGAGAGCCCCAGCATTTT

J: TRBJ2-7
V: TRBV14
D: NA
size: NA
CDR3: CASSLQGGYEQYF
DNA: TGTGCCAGCAGCCTGCAGGGAGGATACGAGCAGTACTTC

J: TRBJ1-2
V: TRBV5-1
D: NA
size: NA
CDR3: CASSLPTPSVPYGYTF
DNA: TGCGCCAGCAGCCTCCCTACTCCGAGTGTACCTTATGGCTACACCTTC

J: TRBJ1-1
V: TRBV6-5
D: NA
size: NA
CDR3: CASTVLVGNTEAFF
DNA: TGTGCCAGCACCGTCCTCGTCGGGAACACTGAAGCTTTCTTT

J: TRBJ2-1
V: TRBV27
D: TRBD2
size: NA
CDR3: CASSLGTSGYNEQFF
DNA: TGTGCCAGCAGTCTCGGGACTAGCGGTTACAATGAGCAGTTCTTC

J: TRBJ2-6
V: TRBV14
D: NA
size: once
CDR3: CASSQGRVSFSGANVLTF
DNA: TGTGCCAGCAGCCAAGGCCGGGTCTCCTTCTCTGGGGCCAACGTCCTGACTTTC

J: TRBJ1-2
V: TRBV28
D: NA
size: many
CDR3: CASSPHDGVQGYTF
DNA: TGTGCCAGCAGTCCACACGACGGGGTCCAGGGCTACACCTTC

J: TRBJ2-1
V: TRBV19
D: TRBD1
size: NA
CDR3: CASSPKFGTGVYNEQFF
DNA: TGTGCCAGTAGTCCTAAATTCGGGACAGGGGTTTACAATGAGCAGTTCTTC

J: TRBJ2-7
V: TRBV6-5
D: NA
size: NA
CDR3: CASSYRKGRYEQYF
DNA: TGTGCCAGCAGTTACCGGAAGGGGCGGTACGAGCAGTACTTC

J: TRBJ2-7
V: TRBV3-1/TRBV3-2
D: NA
size: NA
CDR3: CASSQVGRSEQYF
DNA: TGTGCCAGCAGCCAAGTTGGTAGAAGCGAGCAGTACTTC

J: TRBJ2-1
V: TRBV6-2/TRBV6-3
D: TRBD2
size: NA
CDR3: CASSYSLAGGSDEQFF
DNA: TGTGCCAGCAGTTACTCGCTGGCGGGAGGATCAGATGAGCAGTTCTTC

J: TRBJ2-5
V: TRBV7-9
D: TRBD2
size: once
CDR3: CASSFSGGAEETQYF
DNA: TGTGCCAGCAGCTTCAGCGGGGGGGCGGAAGAGACCCAGTACTTC

J: TRBJ1-5
V: TRBV25-1
D: NA
size: few
CDR3: CASITRPIFCQPQHF
DNA: TGTGCCAGCATCACCAGGCCGATTTTTTGTCAGCCCCAGCATTTT

J: TRBJ1-6
V: TRBV6-2/TRBV6-3
D: NA
size: NA
CDR3: CASSSLNSPLHF
DNA: TGTGCCAGCAGTTCGCTAAATTCACCCCTCCACTTT

J: TRBJ1-2
V: TRBV14
D: NA
size: once
CDR3: CASSQDRSRVGGYTF
DNA: TGTGCCAGCAGCCAAGATCGGTCCAGGGTTGGAGGCTACACCTTC

J: TRBJ1-6
V: TRBV6-5
D: NA
size: NA
CDR3: CASRRTAGYNSPLHF
DNA: TGTGCCAGCAGAAGGACAGCAGGATATAATTCACCCCTCCACTTT